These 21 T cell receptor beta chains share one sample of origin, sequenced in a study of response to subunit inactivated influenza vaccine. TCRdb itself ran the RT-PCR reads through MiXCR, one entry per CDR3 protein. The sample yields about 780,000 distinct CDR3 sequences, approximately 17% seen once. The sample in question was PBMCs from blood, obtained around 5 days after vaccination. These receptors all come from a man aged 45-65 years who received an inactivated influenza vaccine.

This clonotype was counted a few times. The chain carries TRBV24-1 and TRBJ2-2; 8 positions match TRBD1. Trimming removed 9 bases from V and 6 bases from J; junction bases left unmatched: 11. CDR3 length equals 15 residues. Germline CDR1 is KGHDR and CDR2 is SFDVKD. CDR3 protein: CATGPGRGLSGELFF. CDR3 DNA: TGTGCCACCGGCCCCGGCAGGGGGCTCTCCGGGGAGCTGTTTTTT.

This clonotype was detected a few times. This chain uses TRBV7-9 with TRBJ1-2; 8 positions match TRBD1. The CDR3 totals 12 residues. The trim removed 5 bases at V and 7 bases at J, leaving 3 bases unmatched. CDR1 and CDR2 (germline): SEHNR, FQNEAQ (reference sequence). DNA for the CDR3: TGTGCCAGCAGCGCAGGGGGCGGTGGCTACACCTTC. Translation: CASSAGGGGYTF.

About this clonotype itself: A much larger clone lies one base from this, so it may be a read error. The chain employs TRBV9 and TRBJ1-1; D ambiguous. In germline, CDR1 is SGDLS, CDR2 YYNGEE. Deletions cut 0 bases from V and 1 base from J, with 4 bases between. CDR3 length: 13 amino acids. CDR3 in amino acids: CASSVGRNTEAFF. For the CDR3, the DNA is TGTGCCAGCAGCGTAGGGAGGAACACTGAAGCTTTCTTT. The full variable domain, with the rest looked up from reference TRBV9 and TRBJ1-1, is DSGVTQTPKHLITATGQRVTLRCSPRSGDLSVYWYQQSLDQGLQFLIQYYNGEERAKGNILERFSAQQFPDLHSELNLSSLELGDSALYFCASSVGRNTEAFFGQGTRLTVV.

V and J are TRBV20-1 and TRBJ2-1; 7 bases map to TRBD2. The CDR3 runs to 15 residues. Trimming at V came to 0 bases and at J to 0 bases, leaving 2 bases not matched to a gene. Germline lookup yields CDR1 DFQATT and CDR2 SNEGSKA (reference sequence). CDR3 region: CSARDRDYSYNEQFF. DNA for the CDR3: TGCAGTGCTAGAGATCGGGACTACTCCTACAATGAGCAGTTCTTC.

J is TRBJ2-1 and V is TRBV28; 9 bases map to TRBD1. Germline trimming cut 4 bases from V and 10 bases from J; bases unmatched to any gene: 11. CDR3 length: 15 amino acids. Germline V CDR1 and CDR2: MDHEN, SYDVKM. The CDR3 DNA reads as TGTGCCAGCAGTTCCCCGGGACAGGGTAGGGGGGAGCAGTTCTTC. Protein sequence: CASSSPGQGRGEQFF.

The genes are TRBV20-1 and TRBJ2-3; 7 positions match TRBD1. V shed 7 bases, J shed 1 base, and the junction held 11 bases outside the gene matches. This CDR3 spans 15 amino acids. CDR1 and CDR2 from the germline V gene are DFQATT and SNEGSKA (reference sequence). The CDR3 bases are TGCAGTGTCCCGTCCAGGGGGTTAGGCACAGATACGCAGTATTTT. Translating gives CSVPSRGLGTDTQYF.

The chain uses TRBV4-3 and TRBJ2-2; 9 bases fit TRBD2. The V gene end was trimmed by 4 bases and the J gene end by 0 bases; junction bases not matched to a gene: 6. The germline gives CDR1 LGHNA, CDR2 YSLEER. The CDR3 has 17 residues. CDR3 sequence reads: CASSRKAGGTNTGELFF. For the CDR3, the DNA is TGCGCCAGCAGCCGGAAAGCGGGGGGTACGAACACCGGGGAGCTGTTTTTT.

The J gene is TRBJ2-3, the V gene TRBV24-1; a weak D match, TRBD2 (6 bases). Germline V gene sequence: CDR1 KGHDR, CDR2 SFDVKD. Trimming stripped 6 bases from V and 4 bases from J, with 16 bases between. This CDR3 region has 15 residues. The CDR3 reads CATSPRGRGADTQYF. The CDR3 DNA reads TGTGCCACCAGTCCTAGGGGTCGCGGGGCAGATACGCAGTATTTT.

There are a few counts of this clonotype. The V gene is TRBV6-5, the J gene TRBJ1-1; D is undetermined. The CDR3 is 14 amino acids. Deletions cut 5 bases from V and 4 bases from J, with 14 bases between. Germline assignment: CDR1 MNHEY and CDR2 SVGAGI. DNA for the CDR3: TGTGCCAGCAGTCCCTCGGGAGGGCCCACTGAAGCTTTCTTT. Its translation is CASSPSGGPTEAFF.

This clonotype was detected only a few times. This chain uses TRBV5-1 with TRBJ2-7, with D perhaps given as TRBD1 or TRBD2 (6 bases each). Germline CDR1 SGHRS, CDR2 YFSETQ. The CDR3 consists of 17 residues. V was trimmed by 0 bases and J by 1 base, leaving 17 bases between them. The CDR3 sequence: CASSLGFRGLGSYEQYF. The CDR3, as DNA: TGCGCCAGCAGCTTGGGATTCCGGGGGCTAGGGTCCTACGAGCAGTACTTC.

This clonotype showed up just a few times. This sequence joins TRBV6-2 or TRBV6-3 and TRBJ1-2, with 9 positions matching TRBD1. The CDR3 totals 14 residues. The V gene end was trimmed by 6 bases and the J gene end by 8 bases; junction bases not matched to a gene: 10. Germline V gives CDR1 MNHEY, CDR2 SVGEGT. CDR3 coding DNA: TGTGCCAGCAGCACGGGACAGGGTTTTGGCGGCTACACCTTC. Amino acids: CASSTGQGFGGYTF.

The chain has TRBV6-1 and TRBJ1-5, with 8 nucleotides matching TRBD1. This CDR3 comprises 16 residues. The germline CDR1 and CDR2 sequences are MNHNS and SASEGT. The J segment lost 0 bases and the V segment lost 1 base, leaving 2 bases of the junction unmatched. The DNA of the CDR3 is TGTGCCAGCAGTGAAGGGACAGGGCGTAGCAATCAGCCCCAGCATTTT. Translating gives CASSEGTGRSNQPQHF.

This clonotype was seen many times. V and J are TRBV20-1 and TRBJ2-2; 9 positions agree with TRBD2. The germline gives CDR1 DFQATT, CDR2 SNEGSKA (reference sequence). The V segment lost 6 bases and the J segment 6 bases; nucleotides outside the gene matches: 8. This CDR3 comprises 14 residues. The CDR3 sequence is CSAVAGGAAGELFF. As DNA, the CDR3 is TGCAGTGCGGTGGCGGGAGGGGCGGCCGGGGAGCTGTTTTTT.

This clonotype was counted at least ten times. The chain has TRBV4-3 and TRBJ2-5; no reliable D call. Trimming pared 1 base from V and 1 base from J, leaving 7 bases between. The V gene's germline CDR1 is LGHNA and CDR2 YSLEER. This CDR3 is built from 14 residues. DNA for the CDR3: TGCGCCAGCAGCCAAGTCGGGCTCCAAGAGACCCAGTACTTC. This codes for CASSQVGLQETQYF.

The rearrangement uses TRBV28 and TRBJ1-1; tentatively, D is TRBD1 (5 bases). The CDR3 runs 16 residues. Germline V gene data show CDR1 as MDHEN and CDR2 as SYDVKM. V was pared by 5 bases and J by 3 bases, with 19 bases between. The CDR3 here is CASSLPGTLGHTEAFF. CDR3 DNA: TGTGCCAGCAGTCTACCCGGGACCCTGGGTCACACTGAAGCTTTCTTT.

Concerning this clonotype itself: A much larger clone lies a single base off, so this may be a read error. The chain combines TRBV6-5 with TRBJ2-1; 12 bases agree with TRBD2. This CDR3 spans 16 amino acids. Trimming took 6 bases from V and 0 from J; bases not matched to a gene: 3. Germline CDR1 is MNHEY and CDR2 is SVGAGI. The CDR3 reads CASRLTSGSSYNEQFF. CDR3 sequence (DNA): TGTGCCAGCAGGTTGACTAGCGGGAGCTCCTACAATGAGCAGTTCTTC.

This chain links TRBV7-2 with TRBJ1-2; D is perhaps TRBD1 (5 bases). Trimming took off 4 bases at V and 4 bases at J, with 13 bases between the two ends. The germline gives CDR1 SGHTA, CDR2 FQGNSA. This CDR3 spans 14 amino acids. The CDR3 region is CASSWGRTIYGYTF. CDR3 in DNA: TGTGCCAGCAGCTGGGGACGGACTATCTATGGCTACACCTTC.

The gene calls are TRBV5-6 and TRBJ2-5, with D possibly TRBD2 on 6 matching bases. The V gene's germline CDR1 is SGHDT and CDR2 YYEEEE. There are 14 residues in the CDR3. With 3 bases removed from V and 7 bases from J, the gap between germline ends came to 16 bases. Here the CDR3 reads CASSWGLPSGTQYF. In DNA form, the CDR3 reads TGTGCCAGCAGCTGGGGACTTCCATCCGGGACCCAGTACTTC.

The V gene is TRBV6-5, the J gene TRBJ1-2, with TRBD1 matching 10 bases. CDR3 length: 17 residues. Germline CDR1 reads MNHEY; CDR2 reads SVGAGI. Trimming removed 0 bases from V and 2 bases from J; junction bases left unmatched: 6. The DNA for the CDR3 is TGTGCCAGCAGTTACTCGGTGACAGGGGGCTTGAACTATGGCTACACCTTC. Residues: CASSYSVTGGLNYGYTF.

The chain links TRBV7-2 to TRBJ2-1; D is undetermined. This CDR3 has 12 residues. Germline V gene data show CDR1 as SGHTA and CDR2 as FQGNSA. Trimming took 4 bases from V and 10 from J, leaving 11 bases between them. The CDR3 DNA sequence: TGTGCCAGCAGCTCTTATCGGGCGGAGCAGTTCTTC. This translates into CASSSYRAEQFF. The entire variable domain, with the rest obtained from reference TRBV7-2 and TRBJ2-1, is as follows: GAGVSQSPSNKVTEKGKDVELRCDPISGHTALYWYRQSLGQGLEFLIYFQGNSAPDKSGLPSDRFSAERTGGSVSTLTIQRTQQEDSAVYLCASSSYRAEQFFGPGTRLTVL.

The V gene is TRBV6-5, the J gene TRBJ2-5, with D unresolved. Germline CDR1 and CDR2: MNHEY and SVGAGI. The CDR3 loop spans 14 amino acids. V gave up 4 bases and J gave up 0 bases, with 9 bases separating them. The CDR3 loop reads CASSSPAYQETQYF. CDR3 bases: TGTGCCAGCAGTTCGCCGGCGTACCAAGAGACCCAGTACTTC.